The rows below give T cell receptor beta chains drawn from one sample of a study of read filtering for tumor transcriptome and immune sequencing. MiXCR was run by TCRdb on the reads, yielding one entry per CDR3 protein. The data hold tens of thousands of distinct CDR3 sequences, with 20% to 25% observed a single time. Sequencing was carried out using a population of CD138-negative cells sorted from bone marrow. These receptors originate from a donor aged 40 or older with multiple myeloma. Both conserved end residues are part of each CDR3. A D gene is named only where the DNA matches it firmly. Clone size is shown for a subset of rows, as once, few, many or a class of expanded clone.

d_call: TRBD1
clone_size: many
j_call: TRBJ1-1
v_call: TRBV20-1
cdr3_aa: CSALQGWPGTTEAFF
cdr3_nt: TGCAGTGCTCTACAGGGGTGGCCGGGGACCACTGAAGCTTTCTTT

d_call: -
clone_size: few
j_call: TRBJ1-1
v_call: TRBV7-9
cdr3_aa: CASSPSVVIFDTEAFF
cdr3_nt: TGTGCCAGCAGCCCCAGTGTGGTTATCTTCGACACTGAAGCTTTCTTT

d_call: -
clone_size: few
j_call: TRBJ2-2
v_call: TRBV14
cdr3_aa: CASSQGVNTGELFF
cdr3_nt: TGTGCCAGCAGCCAAGGAGTGAACACCGGGGAGCTGTTTTTT

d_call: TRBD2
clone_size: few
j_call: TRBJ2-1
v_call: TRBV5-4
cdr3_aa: CASSLALLAGTNEQFF
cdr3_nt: TGTGCCAGCAGCTTGGCCCTACTAGCGGGGACCAATGAGCAGTTCTTC

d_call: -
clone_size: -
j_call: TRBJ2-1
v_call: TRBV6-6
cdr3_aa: CASSYTDYEQFF
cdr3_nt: TGTGCCAGCAGTTACACCGACTATGAGCAGTTCTTC

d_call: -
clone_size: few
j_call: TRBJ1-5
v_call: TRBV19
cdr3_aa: CASRLGGMGQPQHF
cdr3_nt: TGTGCCAGTAGATTGGGAGGGATGGGTCAGCCCCAGCATTTT

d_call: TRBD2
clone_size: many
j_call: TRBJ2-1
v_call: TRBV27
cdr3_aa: CASSPFSGGGPEQFF
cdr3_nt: TGTGCCAGCAGTCCTTTCAGTGGGGGGGGTCCAGAGCAGTTCTTC

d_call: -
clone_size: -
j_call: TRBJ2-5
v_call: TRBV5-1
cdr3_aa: CASSGGNQETQYF
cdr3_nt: TGCGCCAGCAGCGGGGGTAACCAAGAGACCCAGTACTTC

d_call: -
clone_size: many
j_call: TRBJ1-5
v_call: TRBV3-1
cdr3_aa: CASSQGGGQPQHF
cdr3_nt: TGTGCCAGCAGCCAAGGAGGCGGTCAGCCCCAGCATTTT

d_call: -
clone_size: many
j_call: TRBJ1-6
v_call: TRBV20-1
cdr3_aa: CSAHFRNSPLHF
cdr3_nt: TGCAGTGCCCACTTCCGGAATTCACCCCTCCACTTT

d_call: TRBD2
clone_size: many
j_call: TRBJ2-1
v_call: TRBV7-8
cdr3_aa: CASSLGTSGGASYNEQFF
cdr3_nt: TGTGCCAGCAGCCTCGGGACTAGCGGGGGGGCTTCCTACAATGAGCAGTTCTTC